This entry lists 9 T cell receptor beta chains sequenced from one sample in a study of blood T cell repertoires in COVID-19. Data came from immunoSEQ multiplex PCR; TCRdb stores just in-frame clones and leaves some out. The sample lists some 260,000 clones, approximately 88% occurring once. Sequencing was performed on peripheral blood. The source of these receptors is a woman in her sixties or seventies with COVID-19, enrolled during active disease.

The table lists this clone with a few counts. The V and J genes are TRBV29-1 and TRBJ1-1; D not certain. The CDR3 has 12 residues. The V gene's germline CDR1 is SQVTM and CDR2 ANQGSEA. Trimming pared 4 bases from V and 2 bases from J, leaving 8 bases between. CDR3 bases: TGCAGCGTTGGTCTTTCCAACACTGAAGCTTTCTTT. The encoded protein is CSVGLSNTEAFF.

The CDR3 sequence: CAWRAGPTEAFF. CDR3 coding DNA: TGTGCCTGGAGAGCAGGGCCCACTGAAGCTTTCTTT. The chain is built from TRBV30 and TRBJ1-1, with a tentative D call TRBD1 (5 bases). Trimming pared 3 bases from V and 4 bases from J, leaving 9 bases between. The CDR3 sequence is 12 residues long. Germline lookup yields CDR1 GTSNPN and CDR2 SVGIG (reference sequence). The variable domain in full, completed from reference TRBV30 and TRBJ1-1, reads SQTIHQWPATLVQPVGSPLSLECTVEGTSNPNLYWYRQAAGRGLQLLFYSVGIGQISSEVPQNLSASRPQDRQFILSSKKLLLSDSGFYLCAWRAGPTEAFFGQGTRLTVV.

The chain links TRBV7-3 to TRBJ1-1; no reliable D call. Between the trimmed V and J ends, which lost 5 bases and 4 bases, there was a span of 14 bases. The CDR3 runs to 14 residues. CDR1 is SGHTA, CDR2 FQGTGA, per germline. The CDR3 bases are TGTGCCAGCAGCCCTGATCCGGGAGGCACTGAAGCTTTCTTT. As protein: CASSPDPGGTEAFF.

This clone was observed a few times. The chain is built from TRBV6-5 and TRBJ2-7; 9 nucleotides agree with TRBD2. CDR3 size: 15 residues. Per germline, CDR1 MNHEY and CDR2 SVGAGI. Trimming cost V 0 bases and J 2 bases; bases outside gene matches: 2. The CDR3 coding sequence is TGTGCCAGCAGTTACTCGCTAGCGGGGCCCTACGAGCAGTACTTC. This sequence encodes CASSYSLAGPYEQYF.

The CDR3 here is CASSFRSAQGYTF. CDR3 nucleotide sequence: TGTGCCAGCAGTTTCAGGTCCGCTCAGGGCTACACCTTC. This sequence joins TRBV27 and TRBJ1-2; D is ambiguous. Looked up from germline, CDR1 is MNHEY and CDR2 is SMNVEV (reference sequence). V was pared by 3 bases and J by 8 bases, with 13 bases between. The CDR3 length is 13 residues.

The chain is built from TRBV11-3 and TRBJ1-1; D uncertain. Between the trimmed V and J ends, which lost 4 bases and 1 base, there was a span of 10 bases. The CDR3 is 14 residues long. In germline, CDR1 is SGHNT, CDR2 YENEEA. The CDR3 loop reads CASSSLSPNTEAFF. The CDR3 DNA sequence: TGTGCCAGCAGCTCCCTCTCTCCGAACACTGAAGCTTTCTTT.

The chain links TRBV4-2 to TRBJ1-2; D gene ambiguous. The CDR3 spans 15 residues. Deletions cut 3 bases from V and 8 bases from J, with 19 bases between. CDR1 and CDR2 from the germline V gene are LGHNA and YNFKEQ. CDR3 sequence: CASSHRMGGSLGYTF. The CDR3, as DNA: TGTGCCAGCAGCCATCGCATGGGAGGCTCTTTAGGCTACACCTTC.

The chain is built from TRBV19 and TRBJ2-3; 7 bases map to TRBD2. The trim removed 3 bases at V and 5 bases at J, leaving 8 bases unmatched. Germline V gene sequence: CDR1 LNHDA, CDR2 SQIVND (reference sequence). The CDR3 covers 15 residues. CDR3 nucleotide sequence: TGTGCCAGTAGTATTATGGGGGAGGGCCGAGATACGCAGTATTTT. This codes for CASSIMGEGRDTQYF.

The chain employs TRBV5-6 and TRBJ2-7; 11 bases are shared with TRBD2. Germline-derived CDR1 and CDR2 are SGHDT and YYEEEE. The V and J ends lost 4 bases and 4 bases, in that order; junction bases with no gene match: 7. The CDR3 covers 15 residues. The CDR3 is CASSPITSGSYEQYF. The CDR3 DNA reads TGTGCCAGCAGCCCGATTACTAGCGGGAGTTACGAGCAGTACTTC.